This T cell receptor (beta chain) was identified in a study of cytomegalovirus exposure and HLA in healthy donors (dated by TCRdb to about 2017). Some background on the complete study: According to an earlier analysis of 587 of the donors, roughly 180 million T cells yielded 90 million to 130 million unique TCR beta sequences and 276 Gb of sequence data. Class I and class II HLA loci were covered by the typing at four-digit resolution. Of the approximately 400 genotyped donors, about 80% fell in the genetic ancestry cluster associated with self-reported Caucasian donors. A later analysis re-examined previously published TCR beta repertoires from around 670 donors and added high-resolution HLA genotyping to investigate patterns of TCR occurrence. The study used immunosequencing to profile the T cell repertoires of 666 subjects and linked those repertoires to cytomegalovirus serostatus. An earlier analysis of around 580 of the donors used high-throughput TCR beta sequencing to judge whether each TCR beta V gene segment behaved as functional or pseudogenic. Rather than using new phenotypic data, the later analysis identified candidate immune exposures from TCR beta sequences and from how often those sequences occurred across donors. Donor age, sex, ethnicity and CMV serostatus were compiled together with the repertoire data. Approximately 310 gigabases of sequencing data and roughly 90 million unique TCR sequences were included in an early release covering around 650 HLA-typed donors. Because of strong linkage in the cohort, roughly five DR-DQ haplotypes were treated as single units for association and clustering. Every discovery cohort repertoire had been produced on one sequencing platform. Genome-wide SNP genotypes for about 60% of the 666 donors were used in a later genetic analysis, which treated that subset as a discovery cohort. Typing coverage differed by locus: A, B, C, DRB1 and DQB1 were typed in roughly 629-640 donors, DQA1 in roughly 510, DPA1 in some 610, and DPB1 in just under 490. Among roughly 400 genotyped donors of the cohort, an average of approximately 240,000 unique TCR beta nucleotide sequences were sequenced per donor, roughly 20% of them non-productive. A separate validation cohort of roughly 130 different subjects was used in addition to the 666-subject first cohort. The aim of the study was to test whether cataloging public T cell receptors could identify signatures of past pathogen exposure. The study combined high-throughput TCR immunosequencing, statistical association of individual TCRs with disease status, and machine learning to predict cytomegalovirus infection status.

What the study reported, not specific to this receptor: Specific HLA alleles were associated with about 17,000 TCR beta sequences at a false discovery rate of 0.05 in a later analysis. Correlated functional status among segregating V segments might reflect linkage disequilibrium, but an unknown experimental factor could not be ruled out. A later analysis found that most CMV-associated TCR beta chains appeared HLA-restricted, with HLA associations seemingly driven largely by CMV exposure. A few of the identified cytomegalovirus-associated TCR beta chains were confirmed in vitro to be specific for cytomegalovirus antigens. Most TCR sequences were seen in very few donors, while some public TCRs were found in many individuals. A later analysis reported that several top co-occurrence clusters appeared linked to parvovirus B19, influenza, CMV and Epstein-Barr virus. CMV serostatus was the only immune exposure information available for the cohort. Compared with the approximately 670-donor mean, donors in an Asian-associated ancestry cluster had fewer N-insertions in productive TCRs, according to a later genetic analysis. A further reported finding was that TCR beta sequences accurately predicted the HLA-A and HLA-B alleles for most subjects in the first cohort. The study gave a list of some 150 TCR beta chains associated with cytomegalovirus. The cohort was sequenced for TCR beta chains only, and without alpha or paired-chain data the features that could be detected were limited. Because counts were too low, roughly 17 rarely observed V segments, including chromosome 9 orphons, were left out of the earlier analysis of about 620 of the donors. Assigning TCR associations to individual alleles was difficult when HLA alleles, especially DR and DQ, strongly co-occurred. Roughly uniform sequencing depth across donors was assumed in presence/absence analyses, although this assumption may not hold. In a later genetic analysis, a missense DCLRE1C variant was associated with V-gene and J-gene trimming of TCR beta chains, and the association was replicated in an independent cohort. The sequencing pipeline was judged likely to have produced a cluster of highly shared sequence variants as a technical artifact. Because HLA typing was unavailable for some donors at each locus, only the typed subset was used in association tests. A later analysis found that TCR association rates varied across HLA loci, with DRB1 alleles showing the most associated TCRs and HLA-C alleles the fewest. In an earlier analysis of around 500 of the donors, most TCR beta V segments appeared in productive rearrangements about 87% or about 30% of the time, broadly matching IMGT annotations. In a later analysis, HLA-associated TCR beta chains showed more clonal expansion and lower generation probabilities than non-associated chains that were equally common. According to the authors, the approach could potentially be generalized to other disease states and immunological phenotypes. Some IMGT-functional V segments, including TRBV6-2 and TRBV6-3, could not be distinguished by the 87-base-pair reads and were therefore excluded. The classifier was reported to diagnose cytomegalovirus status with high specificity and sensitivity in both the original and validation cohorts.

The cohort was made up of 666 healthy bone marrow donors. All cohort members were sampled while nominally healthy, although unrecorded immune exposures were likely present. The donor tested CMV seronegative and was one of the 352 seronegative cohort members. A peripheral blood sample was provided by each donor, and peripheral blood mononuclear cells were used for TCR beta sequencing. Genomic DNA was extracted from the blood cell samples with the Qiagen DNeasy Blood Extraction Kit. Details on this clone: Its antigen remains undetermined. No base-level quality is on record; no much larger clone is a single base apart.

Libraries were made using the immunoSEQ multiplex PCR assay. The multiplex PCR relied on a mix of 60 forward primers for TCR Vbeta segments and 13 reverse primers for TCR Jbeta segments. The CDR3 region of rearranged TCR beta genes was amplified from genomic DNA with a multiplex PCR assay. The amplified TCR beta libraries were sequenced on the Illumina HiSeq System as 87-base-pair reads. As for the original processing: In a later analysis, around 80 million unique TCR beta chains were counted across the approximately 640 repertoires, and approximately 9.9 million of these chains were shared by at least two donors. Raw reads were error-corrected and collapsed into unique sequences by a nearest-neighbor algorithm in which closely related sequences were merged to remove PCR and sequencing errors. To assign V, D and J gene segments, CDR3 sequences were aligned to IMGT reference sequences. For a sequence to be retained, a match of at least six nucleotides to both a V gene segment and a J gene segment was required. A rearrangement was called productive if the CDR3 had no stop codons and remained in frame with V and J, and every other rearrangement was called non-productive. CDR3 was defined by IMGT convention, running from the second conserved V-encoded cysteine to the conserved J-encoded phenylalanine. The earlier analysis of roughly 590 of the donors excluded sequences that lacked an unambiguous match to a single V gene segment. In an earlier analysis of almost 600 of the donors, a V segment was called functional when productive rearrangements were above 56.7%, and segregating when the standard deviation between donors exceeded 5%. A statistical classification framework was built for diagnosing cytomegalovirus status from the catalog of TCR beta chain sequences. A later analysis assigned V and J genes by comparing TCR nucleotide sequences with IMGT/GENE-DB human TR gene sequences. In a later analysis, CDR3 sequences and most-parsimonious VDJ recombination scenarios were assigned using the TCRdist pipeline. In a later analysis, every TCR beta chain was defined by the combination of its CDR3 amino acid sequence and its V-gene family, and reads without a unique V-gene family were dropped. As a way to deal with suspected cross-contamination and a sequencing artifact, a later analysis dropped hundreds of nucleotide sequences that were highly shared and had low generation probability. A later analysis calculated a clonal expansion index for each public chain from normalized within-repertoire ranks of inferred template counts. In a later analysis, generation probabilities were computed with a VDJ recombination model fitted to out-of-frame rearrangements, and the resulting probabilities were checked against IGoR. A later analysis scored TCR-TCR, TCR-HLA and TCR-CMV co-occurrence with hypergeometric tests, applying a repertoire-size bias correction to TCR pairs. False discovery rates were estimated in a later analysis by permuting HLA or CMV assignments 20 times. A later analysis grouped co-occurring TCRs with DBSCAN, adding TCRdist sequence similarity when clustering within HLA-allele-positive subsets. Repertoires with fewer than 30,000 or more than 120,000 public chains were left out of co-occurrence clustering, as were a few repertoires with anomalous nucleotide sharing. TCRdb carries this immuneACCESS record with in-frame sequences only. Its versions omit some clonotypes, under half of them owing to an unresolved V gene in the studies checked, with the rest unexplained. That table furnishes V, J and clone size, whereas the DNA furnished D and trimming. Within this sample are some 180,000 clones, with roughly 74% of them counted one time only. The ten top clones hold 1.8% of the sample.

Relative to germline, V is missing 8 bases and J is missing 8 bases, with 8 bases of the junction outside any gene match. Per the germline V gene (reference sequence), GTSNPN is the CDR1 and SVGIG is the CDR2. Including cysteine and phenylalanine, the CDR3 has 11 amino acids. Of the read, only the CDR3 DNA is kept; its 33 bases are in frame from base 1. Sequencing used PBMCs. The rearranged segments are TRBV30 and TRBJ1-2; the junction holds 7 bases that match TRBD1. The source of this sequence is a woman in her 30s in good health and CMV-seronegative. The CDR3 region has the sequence CAVSTGPGYTF. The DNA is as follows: TGTGCCGTTTCGACAGGGCCCGGCTACACCTTC.